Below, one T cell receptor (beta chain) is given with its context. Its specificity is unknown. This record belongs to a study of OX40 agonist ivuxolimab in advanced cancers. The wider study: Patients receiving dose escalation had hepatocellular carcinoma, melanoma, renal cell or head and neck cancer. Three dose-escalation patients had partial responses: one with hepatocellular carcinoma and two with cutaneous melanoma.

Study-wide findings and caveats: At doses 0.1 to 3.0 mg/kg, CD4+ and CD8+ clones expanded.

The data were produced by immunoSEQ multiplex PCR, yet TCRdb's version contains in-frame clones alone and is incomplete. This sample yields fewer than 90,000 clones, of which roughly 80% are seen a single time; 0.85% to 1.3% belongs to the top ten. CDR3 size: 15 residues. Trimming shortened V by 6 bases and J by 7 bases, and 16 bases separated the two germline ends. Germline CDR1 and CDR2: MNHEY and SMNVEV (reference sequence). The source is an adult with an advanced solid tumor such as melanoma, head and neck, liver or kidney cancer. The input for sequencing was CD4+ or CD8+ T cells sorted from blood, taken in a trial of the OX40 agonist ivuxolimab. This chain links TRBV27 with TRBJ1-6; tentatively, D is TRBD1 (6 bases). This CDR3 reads CASSAKRTENSPLHF. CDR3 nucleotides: TGTGCCAGCAGCGCTAAAAGGACAGAAAATTCACCCCTCCACTTT.